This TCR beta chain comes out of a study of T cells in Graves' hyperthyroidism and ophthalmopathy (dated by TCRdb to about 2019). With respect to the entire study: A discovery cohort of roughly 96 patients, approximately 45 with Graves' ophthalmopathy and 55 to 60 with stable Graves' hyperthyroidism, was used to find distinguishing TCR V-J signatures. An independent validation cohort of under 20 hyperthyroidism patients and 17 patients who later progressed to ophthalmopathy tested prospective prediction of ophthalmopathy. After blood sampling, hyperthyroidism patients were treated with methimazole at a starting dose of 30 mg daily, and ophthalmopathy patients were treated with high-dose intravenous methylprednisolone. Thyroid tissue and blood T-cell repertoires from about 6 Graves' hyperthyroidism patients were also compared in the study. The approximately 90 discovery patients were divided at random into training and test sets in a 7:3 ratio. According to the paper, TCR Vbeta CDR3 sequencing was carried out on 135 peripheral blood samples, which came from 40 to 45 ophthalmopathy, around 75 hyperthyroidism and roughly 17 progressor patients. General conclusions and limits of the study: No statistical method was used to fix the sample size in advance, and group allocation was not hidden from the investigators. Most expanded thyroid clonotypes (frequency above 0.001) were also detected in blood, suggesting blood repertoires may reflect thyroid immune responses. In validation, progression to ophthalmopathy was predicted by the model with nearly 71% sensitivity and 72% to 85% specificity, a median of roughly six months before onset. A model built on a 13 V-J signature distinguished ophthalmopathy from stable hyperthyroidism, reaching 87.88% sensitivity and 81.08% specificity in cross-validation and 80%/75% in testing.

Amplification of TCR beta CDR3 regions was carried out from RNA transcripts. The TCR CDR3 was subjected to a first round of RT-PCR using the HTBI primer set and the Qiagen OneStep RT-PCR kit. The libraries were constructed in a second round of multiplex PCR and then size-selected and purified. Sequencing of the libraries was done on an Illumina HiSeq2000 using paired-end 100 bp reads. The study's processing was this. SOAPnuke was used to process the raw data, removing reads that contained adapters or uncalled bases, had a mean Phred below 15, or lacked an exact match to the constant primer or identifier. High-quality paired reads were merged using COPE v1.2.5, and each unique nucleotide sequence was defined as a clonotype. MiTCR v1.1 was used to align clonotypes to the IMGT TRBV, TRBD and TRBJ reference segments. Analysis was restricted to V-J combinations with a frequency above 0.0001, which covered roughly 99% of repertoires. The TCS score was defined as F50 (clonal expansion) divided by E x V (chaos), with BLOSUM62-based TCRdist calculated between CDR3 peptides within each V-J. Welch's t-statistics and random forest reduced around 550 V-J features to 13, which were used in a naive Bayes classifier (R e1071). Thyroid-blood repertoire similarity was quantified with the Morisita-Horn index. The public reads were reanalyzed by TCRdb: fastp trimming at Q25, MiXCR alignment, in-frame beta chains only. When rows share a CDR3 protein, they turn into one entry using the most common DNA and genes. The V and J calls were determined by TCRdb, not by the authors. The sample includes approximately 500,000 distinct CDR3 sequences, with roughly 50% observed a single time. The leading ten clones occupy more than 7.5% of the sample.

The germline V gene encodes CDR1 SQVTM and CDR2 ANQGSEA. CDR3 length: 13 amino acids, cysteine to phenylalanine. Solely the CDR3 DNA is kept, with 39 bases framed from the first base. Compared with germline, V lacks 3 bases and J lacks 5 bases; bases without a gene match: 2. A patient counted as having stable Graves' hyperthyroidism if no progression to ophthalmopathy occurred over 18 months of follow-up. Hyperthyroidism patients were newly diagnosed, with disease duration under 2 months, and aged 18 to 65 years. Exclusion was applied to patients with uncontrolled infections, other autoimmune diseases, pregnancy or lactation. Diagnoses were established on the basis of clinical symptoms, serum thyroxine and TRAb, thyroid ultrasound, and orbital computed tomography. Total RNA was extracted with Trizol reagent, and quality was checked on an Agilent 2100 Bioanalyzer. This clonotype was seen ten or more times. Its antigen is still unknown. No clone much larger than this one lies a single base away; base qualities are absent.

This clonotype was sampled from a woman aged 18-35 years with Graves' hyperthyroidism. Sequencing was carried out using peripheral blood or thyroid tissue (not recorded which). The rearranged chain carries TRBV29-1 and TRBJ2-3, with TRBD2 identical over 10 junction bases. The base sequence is TGCAGCGTTGACCTAGCGGGAGTAGATACGCAGTATTTT. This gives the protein CSVDLAGVDTQYF.